The source of this T cell receptor beta chain is a study of memory CD4+ T cells and cytomegalovirus serostatus. Across the study: Healthy Belgian adult donors included nine or ten CMV-positive and fewer than 25 CMV-negative people. Overall study findings and caveats: CMV serostatus prediction reached median AUC roughly 0.95, or 0.91 with US-trained model.

The sort gate was single viable CD3+CD4+CD8-CD45RO+ cells for memory CD4+ T cells. Serostatus was set by detecting CMV pp150, pp28, p38, p52 IgG. This CDR3 is 13 amino acids long. V gave up 2 bases and J gave up 10 bases, with 18 bases separating them. From germline, CDR1 is GTSNPN and CDR2 SVGIG (reference sequence). Per the study methods: Out-of-frame sequences were removed, leaving a few million distinct TCRbeta sequences. Some clones are missing from TCRdb's copy, which holds only in-frame ones; the method was immunoSEQ multiplex PCR. That table furnishes V, J and clone size, whereas the DNA furnished D and trimming. This repertoire shows 50,000 to 55,000 clones, around 80% found once; its top ten account for under 0.9%. Comment on this clone: Its antigen is not identified. Other DNA sequences within the sample encode an identical CDR3.

The clonotype was recovered from an adult in good health and CMV-seronegative. The material sequenced was memory CD4+ T cells from blood. J is TRBJ2-7 and V is TRBV30; no firm D call. The CDR3 DNA follows: TGTGCCTGGAGTCCCCGGGTCCCAAGGGAACAGTACTTC. Its translation: CAWSPRVPREQYF.